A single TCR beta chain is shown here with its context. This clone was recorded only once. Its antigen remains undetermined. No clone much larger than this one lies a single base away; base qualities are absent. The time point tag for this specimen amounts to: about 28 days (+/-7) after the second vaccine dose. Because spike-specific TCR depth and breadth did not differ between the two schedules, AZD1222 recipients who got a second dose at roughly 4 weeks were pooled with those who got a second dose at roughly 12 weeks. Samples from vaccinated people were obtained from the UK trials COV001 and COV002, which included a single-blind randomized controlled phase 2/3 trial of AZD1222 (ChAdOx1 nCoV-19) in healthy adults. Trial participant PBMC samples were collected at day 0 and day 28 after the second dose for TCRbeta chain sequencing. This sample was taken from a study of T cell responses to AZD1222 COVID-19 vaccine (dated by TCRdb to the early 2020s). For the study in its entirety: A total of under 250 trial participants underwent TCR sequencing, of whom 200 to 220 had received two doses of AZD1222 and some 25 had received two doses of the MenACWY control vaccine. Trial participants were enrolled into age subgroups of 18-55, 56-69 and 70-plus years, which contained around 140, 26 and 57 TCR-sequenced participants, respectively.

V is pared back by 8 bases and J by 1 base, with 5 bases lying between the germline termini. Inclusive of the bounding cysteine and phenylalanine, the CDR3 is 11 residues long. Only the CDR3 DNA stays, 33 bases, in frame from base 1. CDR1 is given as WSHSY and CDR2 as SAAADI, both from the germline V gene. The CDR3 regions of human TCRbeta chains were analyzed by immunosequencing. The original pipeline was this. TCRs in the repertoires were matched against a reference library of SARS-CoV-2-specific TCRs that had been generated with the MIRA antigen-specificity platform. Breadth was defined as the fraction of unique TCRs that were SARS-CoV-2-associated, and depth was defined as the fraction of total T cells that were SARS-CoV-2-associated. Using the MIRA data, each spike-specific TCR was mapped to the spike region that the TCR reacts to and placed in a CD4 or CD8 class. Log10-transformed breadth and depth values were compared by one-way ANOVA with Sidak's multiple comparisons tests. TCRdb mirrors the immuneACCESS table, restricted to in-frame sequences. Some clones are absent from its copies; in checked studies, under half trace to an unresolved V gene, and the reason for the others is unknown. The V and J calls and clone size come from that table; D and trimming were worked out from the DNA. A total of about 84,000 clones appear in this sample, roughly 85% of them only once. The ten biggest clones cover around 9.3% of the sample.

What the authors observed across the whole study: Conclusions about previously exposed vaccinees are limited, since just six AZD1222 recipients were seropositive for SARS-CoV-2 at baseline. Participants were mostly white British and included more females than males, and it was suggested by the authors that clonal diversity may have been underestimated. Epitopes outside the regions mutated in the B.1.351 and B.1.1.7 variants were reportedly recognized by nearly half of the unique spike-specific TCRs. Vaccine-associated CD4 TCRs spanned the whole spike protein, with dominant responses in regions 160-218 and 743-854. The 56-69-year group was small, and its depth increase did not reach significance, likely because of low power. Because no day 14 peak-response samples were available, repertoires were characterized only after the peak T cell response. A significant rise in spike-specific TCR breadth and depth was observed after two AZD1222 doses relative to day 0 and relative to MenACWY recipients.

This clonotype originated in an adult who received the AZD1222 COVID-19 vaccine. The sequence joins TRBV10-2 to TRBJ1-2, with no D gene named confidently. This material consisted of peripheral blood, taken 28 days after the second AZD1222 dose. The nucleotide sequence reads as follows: TGCGCCAGCGCCAATAACTATGGCTACACCTTC. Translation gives CASANNYGYTF.